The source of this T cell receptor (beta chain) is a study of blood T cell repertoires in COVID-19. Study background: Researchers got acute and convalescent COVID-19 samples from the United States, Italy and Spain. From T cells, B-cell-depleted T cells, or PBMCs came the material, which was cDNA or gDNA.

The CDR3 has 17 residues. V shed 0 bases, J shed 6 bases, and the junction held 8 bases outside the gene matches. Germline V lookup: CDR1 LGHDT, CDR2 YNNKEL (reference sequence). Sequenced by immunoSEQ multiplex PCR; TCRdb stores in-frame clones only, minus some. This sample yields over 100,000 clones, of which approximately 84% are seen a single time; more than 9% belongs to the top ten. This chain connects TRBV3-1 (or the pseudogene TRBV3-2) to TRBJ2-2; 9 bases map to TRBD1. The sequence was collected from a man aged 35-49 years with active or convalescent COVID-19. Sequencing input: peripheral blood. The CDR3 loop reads CASSQDSGQGKPGELFF. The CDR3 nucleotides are TGTGCCAGCAGCCAAGATTCGGGACAGGGAAAACCCGGGGAGCTGTTTTTT.